This T cell receptor beta chain was profiled in a study of blood T cell repertoires in COVID-19. This clone occurred a few times. Assay: immunoSEQ multiplex PCR; the TCRdb copy retains only in-frame clones and omits some. Counted here are roughly 500,000 clones, 80% to 90% occurring once; the ten biggest clones make up 3.2%. Sample: peripheral blood. The TCR originated in a human donor in a cohort sampled during active COVID-19.

CDR3 residues: CASSPNRRQAFF. The CDR3 DNA reads TGTGCCAGCTCACCAAACAGGAGACAAGCTTTCTTT. V gene TRBV18 combines with J gene TRBJ1-1, with D possibly matching TRBD1 (5 bases). Trimming took off 2 bases at V and 9 bases at J, with 10 bases between the two ends. Germline CDR1 and CDR2: KGHSH and LQKENI. This CDR3 has 12 amino acids.